What follows are 30 T cell receptor beta chains derived from one specimen sequenced in a study of control samples from healthy donors and cancer patients. The data were produced by immunoSEQ multiplex PCR, yet TCRdb's version contains in-frame clones alone and is incomplete. This table holds 120,000 or so clones, around 87% found once. Sequences were obtained from blood. Source of these receptors: a man between 60 and 75 years old in good health.

A note on this clone: The sample holds other DNA sequences that translate to the same CDR3. V and J are TRBV12-3 or TRBV12-4 and TRBJ1-3; D remains unclear. The CDR3 consists of 12 residues. The V end lost 3 bases, the J end lost 4 bases, and 4 bases lay between the germline ends. In DNA form, the CDR3 reads TGTGCCAGCAGTTTTCTGGGAAACACCATATATTTT. Amino acid sequence: CASSFLGNTIYF.

The V and J genes are TRBV5-1 and TRBJ2-1; 8 bases are shared with TRBD2. V was clipped by 3 bases and J by 6 bases; unmatched bases: 8. This CDR3 spans 15 amino acids. Germline loops: CDR1 SGHRS, CDR2 YFSETQ. The CDR3 nucleotides are TGCGCCAGCAGCTCCTCATCCGGGGGGGCCAATGAGCAGTTCTTC. Translating it yields CASSSSSGGANEQFF.

This clone was observed a few times. The chain employs TRBV14 and TRBJ1-3; D may be TRBD1 (6 bases). Trimming removed 1 base at V and 6 bases at J, with 22 bases between. The CDR3 extends over 18 amino acids. The V gene's germline CDR1 is SGHDN and CDR2 FVKESK. CDR3 protein: CASSQVGVQGLRVNTIYF. The CDR3 coding sequence is TGTGCCAGCAGCCAAGTTGGGGTCCAGGGGCTCCGCGTAAACACCATATATTTT.

This sequence joins TRBV7-4 and TRBJ1-5; D remains ambiguous. CDR1 is SGHVT, CDR2 SQSDAQ, per germline. The CDR3 sequence is 16 residues long. Trimming left V 1 base short and J 0 bases short, with 10 bases between. The CDR3 loop reads CASSLVTQYSNQPQHF. In DNA, the CDR3 is TGTGCCAGCAGCTTAGTTACACAGTATAGCAATCAGCCCCAGCATTTT.

The chain employs TRBV27 and TRBJ1-4; 9 bases agree with TRBD1. The germline gives CDR1 MNHEY, CDR2 SMNVEV (reference sequence). The trim removed 6 bases at V and 8 bases at J, leaving 7 bases unmatched. The CDR3 is 14 amino acids. The CDR3 DNA reads TGTGCCAGCAGCCCGGGGACAGGGATCGAAAAACTGTTTTTT. Its protein product is CASSPGTGIEKLFF. The complete variable domain, with remaining parts taken from reference TRBV27 and TRBJ1-4, reads EAQVTQNPRYLITVTGKKLTVTCSQNMNHEYMSWYRQDPGLGLRQIYYSMNVEVTDKGDVPEGYKVSRKEKRNFPLILESPSPNQTSLYFCASSPGTGIEKLFFGSGTQLSVL.

V and J are TRBV6-5 and TRBJ2-1, with D uncertain. Trimming took off 8 bases at V and 4 bases at J, with 6 bases between the two ends. The CDR3 totals 11 residues. The germline gives CDR1 MNHEY, CDR2 SVGAGI. CDR3 nucleotides: TGTGCCAGCCTGAGGTACAATGAGCAGTTCTTC. It encodes CASLRYNEQFF.

This clone was recorded once. The genes are TRBV9 and TRBJ1-6; D is undetermined. Germline lookup yields CDR1 SGDLS and CDR2 YYNGEE. The CDR3 runs to 16 residues. Trimming took off 3 bases at V and 0 bases at J, with 10 bases between the two ends. CDR3 amino acids: CASSDGGSSYNSPLHF. DNA for the CDR3: TGTGCCAGCAGCGATGGAGGGAGCTCCTATAATTCACCCCTCCACTTT.

The chain joins TRBV7-8 to TRBJ2-5, with 8 bases fitting TRBD2. The germline gives CDR1 SGHVS, CDR2 FQNEAQ. This CDR3 spans 14 amino acids. The ends lost 2 bases at V and 7 bases at J; junction bases unmatched: 6. CDR3 sequence (DNA): TGTGCCAGCAGCTTAACGGGGGGGCCCGGGACCCAGTACTTC. As protein: CASSLTGGPGTQYF.

The chain links TRBV18 to TRBJ2-2; a possible D gene is TRBD1 (5 bases). The CDR3 totals 14 residues. Per germline, CDR1 KGHSH and CDR2 LQKENI. With 0 bases removed from V and 4 bases from J, the gap between germline ends came to 6 bases. The CDR3 DNA follows: TGTGCCAGCTCACCACCAGGGGTCACCGGGGAGCTGTTTTTT. Its translation: CASSPPGVTGELFF.

The chain links TRBV11-2 to TRBJ1-6; D gene ambiguous. Germline loops: CDR1 SGHAT, CDR2 FQNNGV. The length of the CDR3 is 13 residues. V was shortened by 5 bases and J by 6 bases, with 8 bases between the two germline ends. The CDR3 spells CASSLSRNSPLHF. CDR3 in DNA: TGTGCCAGCAGCCTTTCACGTAATTCACCCCTCCACTTT.

This chain connects TRBV12-5 to TRBJ1-5; D is unresolved. Germline lookup yields CDR1 LGHNT and CDR2 FRNRAP. Trimming left V 7 bases short and J 3 bases short, with 13 bases between. This CDR3 region has 14 residues. CDR3 DNA sequence: TGTGCTAGTGTGGAAGAGGGAAACAATCAGCCCCAGCATTTT. Its protein product is CASVEEGNNQPQHF.

The chain carries TRBV19 and TRBJ2-5; D might be TRBD1 (6 bases). This CDR3 comprises 16 residues. CDR1 is LNHDA, CDR2 SQIVND, per germline (reference sequence). V was trimmed by 6 bases and J by 4 bases, leaving 21 bases between them. As DNA, the CDR3 is TGTGCCAGTAGACGATCCGGGACAATCGATACAGAGACCCAGTACTTC. It yields the protein CASRRSGTIDTETQYF. Using reference TRBV19 and TRBJ2-5 for the parts outside the CDR3, the full variable domain is DGGITQSPKYLFRKEGQNVTLSCEQNLNHDAMYWYRQDPGQGLRLIYYSQIVNDFQKGDIAEGYSVSREKKESFPLTVTSAQKNPTAFYLCASRRSGTIDTETQYFGPGTRLLVL.

The chain uses TRBV4-3 and TRBJ2-2; D is unclear. The V end was cut by 0 bases, the J end by 3 bases, with 11 bases between. Germline CDR1 reads LGHNA; CDR2 reads YSLEER. This CDR3 comprises 16 residues. The CDR3 sequence: CASSQDIGLYTGELFF. The CDR3 region has the DNA TGCGCCAGCAGCCAAGATATTGGGCTTTACACCGGGGAGCTGTTTTTT.

The DNA for the CDR3 is TGTGCCAGCTCACCACTTAAAGAGACCCAGTACTTC. Its translation: CASSPLKETQYF. V and J are TRBV18 and TRBJ2-5; D not certain. Germline CDR1 is KGHSH and CDR2 is LQKENI. The CDR3 covers 12 residues. V lost 1 base, J lost 3 bases, and 3 bases lay in between.

The chain recombines TRBV19 with TRBJ2-2, with no clear D. V gave up 3 bases and J gave up 6 bases, with 8 bases separating them. Germline V CDR1 and CDR2: LNHDA, SQIVND (reference sequence). This CDR3 has 13 residues. The CDR3 region has the DNA TGTGCCAGTAGTATTTGGGGATCCGGGGAGCTGTTTTTT. Translating gives CASSIWGSGELFF.

The chain couples TRBV2 to TRBJ2-5; TRBD1 matches 8 bases. The CDR3 runs 15 residues. Germline V gives CDR1 SNHLY, CDR2 FYNNEI. After removal of 6 bases from V and 2 bases from J, the junction contained 8 bases not matched to a gene. The CDR3 coding sequence is TGTGCCAGCAGGAGGACAGGGCCGATACAAGAGACCCAGTACTTC. Encoded protein: CASRRTGPIQETQYF.

The genes are TRBV5-6 and TRBJ1-3; no clear D gene. Germline loops: CDR1 SGHDT, CDR2 YYEEEE. The CDR3 is 15 residues long. Trimming removed 2 bases at V and 0 bases at J, with 9 bases between. Here the CDR3 reads CASSFLRSSGNTIYF. In DNA form, the CDR3 reads TGTGCCAGCAGCTTTCTCAGGTCCTCTGGAAACACCATATATTTT. Together with reference TRBV5-6 and TRBJ1-3, the CDR3 gives the full variable domain: DAGVTQSPTHLIKTRGQQVTLRCSPKSGHDTVSWYQQALGQGPQFIFQYYEEEERQRGNFPDRFSGHQFPNYSSELNVNALLLGDSALYLCASSFLRSSGNTIYFGEGSWLTVV.

The chain employs TRBV3-1 (or the pseudogene TRBV3-2) and TRBJ1-1; 9 bases align to TRBD1. The CDR3 runs 16 residues. Trimming removed 3 bases from V and 6 bases from J; junction bases left unmatched: 11. CDR1 and CDR2 (germline): LGHDT, YNNKEL (reference sequence). Here the CDR3 reads CASSHLLTGGVAEAFF. The DNA for the CDR3 is TGTGCCAGCAGCCATCTCTTGACAGGGGGGGTTGCTGAAGCTTTCTTT.

V usage is TRBV7-3 and J usage is TRBJ1-1; D is possibly TRBD1 (6 bases). The germline V gene encodes CDR1 SGHTA and CDR2 FQGTGA. This CDR3 contains 13 residues. The ends were cut back, 5 bases at V and 5 bases at J, with 12 bases in the middle. The CDR3 sequence: CASSRLGGTEAFF. Written as DNA, the CDR3 is TGTGCCAGCAGCCGCCTAGGGGGGACTGAAGCTTTCTTT.

The chain links TRBV7-2 to TRBJ2-3; 8 nucleotides match TRBD2. The germline V gene encodes CDR1 SGHTA and CDR2 FQGNSA. Losses at the gene ends were 1 base for V and 2 bases for J; bases not matched to a gene: 11. The length of the CDR3 is 18 residues. The CDR3 DNA follows: TGTGCCAGCAGCTTAGTCGGTGGGGTAGCGGGGACCACAGATACGCAGTATTTT. This gives the protein CASSLVGGVAGTTDTQYF.

The V call is TRBV21-1, the J call TRBJ2-6. TRBV21-1 is labeled a pseudogene. The CDR3 runs to 13 residues. The CDR3 DNA follows: TGTGCCAGCCGCTGCTCTGGGGCCAACGTCCTGACTTTC. Protein sequence: CASRCSGANVLTF.

The V call is TRBV6-6, the J call TRBJ1-2; D is possibly TRBD1 (5 bases). Germline values: CDR1 MNHNY, CDR2 SVGAGI (reference sequence). V was cut by 5 bases and J by 7 bases, with 17 bases left in between. The CDR3 contains 14 residues. CDR3 in DNA: TGTGCCAGCAGTCCTTCTCCGGGACTGGGTGGCTACACCTTC. Its protein is CASSPSPGLGGYTF.

This rearrangement joins TRBV30 to TRBJ2-5; TRBD2 aligns across 7 bases. The V and J ends lost 1 base and 3 bases, in that order; junction bases with no gene match: 5. Germline V gene sequence: CDR1 GTSNPN, CDR2 SVGIG (reference sequence). The CDR3 loop spans 14 amino acids. The CDR3 nucleotides are TGTGCCTGGAGTGCGGCAGGGAGGGAAGAGACCCAGTACTTC. As protein: CAWSAAGREETQYF.

The V gene is TRBV19, the J gene TRBJ2-7; D is possibly TRBD2 (5 bases). The CDR3 loop spans 14 amino acids. CDR1 is LNHDA, CDR2 SQIVND, per germline (reference sequence). V lost 5 bases and J 0 bases, leaving 11 bases between the germline ends. CDR3 sequence: CASSVTKYSYEQYF. In DNA form, the CDR3 reads TGTGCCAGTAGTGTGACTAAATACTCCTACGAGCAGTACTTC. Based on the CDR3 plus reference TRBV19 and TRBJ2-7, the full variable domain is DGGITQSPKYLFRKEGQNVTLSCEQNLNHDAMYWYRQDPGQGLRLIYYSQIVNDFQKGDIAEGYSVSREKKESFPLTVTSAQKNPTAFYLCASSVTKYSYEQYFGPGTRLTVT.

The J gene is TRBJ2-1, the V gene TRBV18; 8 nucleotides match TRBD1. Trimming at V came to 3 bases and at J to 4 bases, leaving 8 bases not matched to a gene. The CDR3 loop spans 16 amino acids. Germline lookup yields CDR1 KGHSH and CDR2 LQKENI. The CDR3 is CASSPAGTGVYNEQFF. The CDR3 bases are TGTGCCAGCTCACCCGCAGGGACAGGTGTTTACAATGAGCAGTTCTTC.

This chain uses TRBV7-9 with TRBJ2-7; D gene unclear. This CDR3 region has 17 residues. CDR1 is SEHNR, CDR2 FQNEAQ, per germline (reference sequence). The V gene lost 5 bases and the J gene lost 3 bases, with 23 bases spanning the gap. The CDR3, as DNA: TGTGCCAGCAGCCTCGATCCAGTTCTAAGTCTCCGCTACGAGCAGTACTTC. Protein product: CASSLDPVLSLRYEQYF.

The rearrangement uses TRBV29-1 and TRBJ2-2; D might be TRBD1 or TRBD2, each matching 5 bases. CDR1 and CDR2 from the germline V gene are SQVTM and ANQGSEA. V lost 3 bases and J 8 bases, leaving 10 bases between the germline ends. There are 12 residues in the CDR3. CDR3 residues: CSVEWGPGELFF. Written as DNA, the CDR3 is TGCAGCGTTGAGTGGGGACCTGGGGAGCTGTTTTTT.

This clone was detected only a few times. The chain carries TRBV24-1 and TRBJ2-2; the D is unclear. Trimming shortened V by 6 bases and J by 8 bases, and 9 bases separated the two germline ends. The CDR3 sequence is 12 residues long. Per the germline V gene, CDR1 is KGHDR and CDR2 is SFDVKD. Here the CDR3 DNA reads TGTGCCACCAGTACAACGACGGGGGAGCTGTTTTTT. This gives the protein CATSTTTGELFF.

The V gene is TRBV18, the J gene TRBJ2-7; TRBD1 matches at 9 bases. The V and J ends lost 6 bases and 1 base, in that order; junction bases with no gene match: 7. The CDR3 covers 15 residues. The germline CDR1 and CDR2 sequences are KGHSH and LQKENI. In nucleotides, the CDR3 is TGTGCCAGCTCCCCCCTCGGGACAGGGTCCTACGAGCAGTACTTC. This encodes CASSPLGTGSYEQYF.

The chain combines TRBV28 with TRBJ1-5; 7 bases align to TRBD1. With 4 bases clipped from V and 5 bases from J, the junction kept 5 bases outside the gene matches. The CDR3 is made up of 14 amino acids. Germline loops: CDR1 MDHEN, CDR2 SYDVKM. This CDR3 reads CASSSGQQHQPQHF. In nucleotides, the CDR3 is TGTGCCAGCAGTTCGGGACAGCAACATCAGCCCCAGCATTTT.